This is a list of T cell receptor beta chains from one sample in a study of cytomegalovirus exposure and HLA in healthy donors. Data came from immunoSEQ multiplex PCR; TCRdb stores just in-frame clones and leaves some out. The sample lists some 170,000 clones, approximately 80% occurring once. The specimen sequenced was PBMCs. All receptors derive from a man younger than 35 in good health and CMV-seropositive. CDR3s include the opening cysteine and the closing phenylalanine or tryptophan. A D gene is named only where the DNA matches it firmly. Clone size, where shown, is once, few, many, or a class for clones that have expanded.

J,size,V,D,DNA,CDR3
TRBJ2-1,NA,TRBV9,NA,TGTGCCAGCAGCGCAACGGCCGCGGGGTCCTCCTACAATGAGCAGTTCTTC,CASSATAAGSSYNEQFF
TRBJ2-7,NA,TRBV7-2,TRBD1,TGTGCCAGCAGCTTTGTGGGGACAGGGGGCAACGAACAGTACTTC,CASSFVGTGGNEQYF
TRBJ2-7,NA,TRBV25-1,NA,TGTGCCAGCAGTGACCCCGGGGATTTCAACGAGCAGTACTTC,CASSDPGDFNEQYF
TRBJ1-5,NA,TRBV19,TRBD1,TGTGCCAGTACCCTCCCCCACAGGGGCGGCCCCCAGCATTTT,CASTLPHRGGPQHF
TRBJ1-1,NA,TRBV9,NA,TGTGCCAGCAGCCCTCAGACTTCGGGCACTGAAGCTTTCTTT,CASSPQTSGTEAFF
TRBJ1-5,NA,TRBV19,NA,TGTGCCAGTAGTATAGAGAGAACCTATGGTAATCAGCCCCAGCATTTT,CASSIERTYGNQPQHF
TRBJ2-7,few,TRBV13,TRBD1,TGTGCCAGCAGCTTAGCTAGGACAGGGGGCTGGGGGGTGTCTTACGAGCAGTACTTC,CASSLARTGGWGVSYEQYF
TRBJ1-1,NA,TRBV5-4,TRBD1,TGTGCCAGCAGGACAGGGGGCGGGATGGTGAACACTGAAGCTTTCTTT,CASRTGGGMVNTEAFF
TRBJ1-2,NA,TRBV2,NA,TGTGCCAGCTTGTCGGGAGGTCAGGGTAATGGCTACACCTTC,CASLSGGQGNGYTF
TRBJ1-2,few,TRBV5-4,NA,TGTGCCAGCAGCTTAGTTTTGTACAGGGCGACCTCCTATTATGGCTACACCTTC,CASSLVLYRATSYYGYTF
TRBJ1-1,NA,TRBV19,TRBD1,TGTGCCAGTACCCTGGACAGGGGGAACACTGAAGCTTTCTTT,CASTLDRGNTEAFF